This is a list of T cell receptor beta chains from one sample in a study of T cell responses to AZD1222 COVID-19 vaccine. Clones were read by immunoSEQ multiplex PCR, and TCRdb kept only the in-frame ones, dropping some. Found here are approximately 140,000 clones, about nine tenths of them singletons; the top ten hold 3.2%. This sample comprised peripheral blood, obtained 28 days after the second AZD1222 dose. The receptors come from an adult who received the AZD1222 COVID-19 vaccine. Both conserved end residues are part of each CDR3. The D gene is left open where the match is weak. Not all rows give a size; the values are once, few, many and, for expanded clones, a class.

j_call: TRBJ2-3
d_call: NA
clone_size: NA
v_call: TRBV19
cdr3_aa: CATPGIRNTSTDTQYF
cdr3_nt: TGTGCCACCCCAGGGATAAGAAACACTAGCACAGATACGCAGTATTTT

j_call: TRBJ2-7
d_call: TRBD1
clone_size: NA
v_call: TRBV7-9
cdr3_aa: CASSPEGQNYEQYF
cdr3_nt: TGTGCCAGCAGCCCAGAGGGACAGAACTACGAGCAGTACTTC

j_call: TRBJ2-7
d_call: TRBD2
clone_size: NA
v_call: TRBV11-1
cdr3_aa: CASTHDTAGGSEQYF
cdr3_nt: TGTGCCAGCACTCACGACACAGCGGGAGGATCCGAGCAGTACTTC

j_call: TRBJ2-5
d_call: TRBD2
clone_size: NA
v_call: TRBV11-2
cdr3_aa: CASSLEGTSGRAGSGTQYF
cdr3_nt: TGTGCCAGCAGCTTAGAAGGGACTAGCGGGAGGGCCGGTTCGGGGACCCAGTACTTC

j_call: TRBJ1-5
d_call: NA
clone_size: NA
v_call: TRBV7-8
cdr3_aa: CASSLDHSNQPQHF
cdr3_nt: TGTGCCAGCAGCTTAGACCATAGCAATCAGCCCCAGCATTTT

j_call: TRBJ1-3
d_call: TRBD1
clone_size: NA
v_call: TRBV29-1
cdr3_aa: CSVAGGDRGLDTIYF
cdr3_nt: TGCAGCGTTGCCGGAGGGGACAGGGGGCTGGACACCATATATTTT

j_call: TRBJ1-1
d_call: TRBD1
clone_size: NA
v_call: TRBV29-1
cdr3_aa: CSVEDRVFLRDRPAGAFF
cdr3_nt: TGCAGCGTTGAAGATCGGGTCTTCCTTAGGGACAGACCTGCGGGAGCTTTCTTT

j_call: TRBJ2-7
d_call: NA
clone_size: NA
v_call: TRBV7-9
cdr3_aa: CASSYGLNRFGEQYF
cdr3_nt: TGTGCCAGCAGCTACGGACTGAACCGATTTGGCGAGCAGTACTTC

j_call: TRBJ2-2
d_call: NA
clone_size: NA
v_call: TRBV5-1
cdr3_aa: CASSLGTGTGELFF
cdr3_nt: TGCGCCAGCAGCCTCGGGACGGGCACCGGGGAGCTGTTTTTT

j_call: TRBJ1-1
d_call: NA
clone_size: NA
v_call: TRBV5-1
cdr3_aa: CASSLETEAFF
cdr3_nt: TGCGCCAGCAGCTTGGAGACTGAAGCTTTCTTT

j_call: TRBJ1-5
d_call: TRBD1
clone_size: few
v_call: TRBV2
cdr3_aa: CASTPDRGNQPQHF
cdr3_nt: TGTGCCAGCACCCCGGACAGGGGCAATCAGCCCCAGCATTTT

j_call: TRBJ1-1
d_call: NA
clone_size: NA
v_call: TRBV29-1
cdr3_aa: CSVETDLGTEAFF
cdr3_nt: TGCAGCGTTGAAACGGACCTGGGCACTGAAGCTTTCTTT

j_call: TRBJ1-6
d_call: NA
clone_size: NA
v_call: TRBV7-9
cdr3_aa: CASSAPPWDSPLHF
cdr3_nt: TGTGCCAGCAGCGCCCCCCCCTGGGATTCACCCCTCCACTTT